The 12 T cell receptor beta chains listed next were all sequenced from one sample in a study of blood T cell repertoires in COVID-19. Libraries were prepared by immunoSEQ multiplex PCR; TCRdb keeps only in-frame clonotypes and omits some of them. The sample includes over 450,000 clones, 85% to 90% seen only once; the top ten take 7.5% to 9.5%. The sequenced sample was peripheral blood. The receptors derive from a woman in her 50s with COVID-19, enrolled during active disease.

This clone has just one count. The chain employs TRBV27 and TRBJ1-2; D uncertain. This CDR3 comprises 15 residues. The germline V and J ends were trimmed by 5 bases and 0 bases, with 13 bases remaining between them. Germline CDR1 MNHEY, CDR2 SMNVEV (reference sequence). CDR3 nucleotide sequence: TGTGCCAGCAGTCCTCGACTGGGAGCTAACTATGGCTACACCTTC. Translation gives CASSPRLGANYGYTF.

The J gene is TRBJ1-1, the V gene TRBV30; a weak D match, TRBD1 (5 bases). CDR3 size: 13 residues. Trimming took 8 bases from V and 5 from J, leaving 18 bases between them. CDR1 and CDR2 (germline): GTSNPN, SVGIG (reference sequence). CDR3 amino acids: CAGQQKGGTEAFF. The CDR3 bases are TGTGCCGGACAACAAAAGGGTGGGACTGAAGCTTTCTTT.

CDR3 nucleotides: TGTGCCAGCAGCCGACAGGGTGACGGTGAAAAACTGTTTTTT. This gives the protein CASSRQGDGEKLFF. This chain connects TRBV5-5 to TRBJ1-4, with 7 bases fitting TRBD1. The V gene end was trimmed by 4 bases and the J gene end by 7 bases; junction bases not matched to a gene: 7. Germline assignment: CDR1 SGHKS and CDR2 YYEKEE (reference sequence). This CDR3 contains 14 residues. The entire variable domain, with the rest obtained from reference TRBV5-5 and TRBJ1-4, is as follows: DAGVTQSPTHLIKTRGQQVTLRCSPISGHKSVSWYQQVLGQGPQFIFQYYEKEERGRGNFPDRFSARQFPNYSSELNVNALLLGDSALYLCASSRQGDGEKLFFGSGTQLSVL.

The chain carries TRBV11-2 and TRBJ1-1; 7 bases are shared with TRBD1. CDR3 length: 16 residues. CDR1 is SGHAT, CDR2 FQNNGV, per germline. The J segment lost 3 bases and the V segment lost 5 bases, leaving 12 bases of the junction unmatched. CDR3 protein: CASSPDWDSLYTEAFF. DNA of the CDR3: TGTGCCAGCAGCCCCGATTGGGACAGCTTATACACTGAAGCTTTCTTT. The full variable domain, completed using reference TRBV11-2 and TRBJ1-1, is EAGVAQSPRYKIIEKRQSVAFWCNPISGHATLYWYQQILGQGPKLLIQFQNNGVVDDSQLPKDRFSAERLKGVDSTLKIQPAKLEDSAVYLCASSPDWDSLYTEAFFGQGTRLTVV.

This chain uses TRBV5-1 with TRBJ1-3, with a weak D call TRBD1 (6 bases). Between the trimmed V and J ends, which lost 4 bases and 1 base, there was a span of 12 bases. Germline V gene data show CDR1 as SGHRS and CDR2 as YFSETQ. This CDR3 comprises 15 residues. The CDR3 sequence: CASSPRGVSGNTIYF. CDR3 in DNA: TGCGCCAGCAGCCCCAGGGGCGTTTCTGGAAACACCATATATTTT.

This clone has just one count. The gene calls are TRBV6-5 and TRBJ2-1; tentative D call: TRBD2 (5 bases). Trimming took off 4 bases at V and 12 bases at J, with 13 bases between the two ends. The CDR3 is 12 amino acids. Per germline, CDR1 MNHEY and CDR2 SVGAGI. CDR3 sequence (DNA): TGTGCCAGCAGTTTCGATCGTGAGGGGCAGTTCTTC. Translation gives CASSFDREGQFF.

The J gene is TRBJ1-5, the V gene TRBV9; a weak D match, TRBD1 (5 bases). CDR3 length equals 15 residues. CDR1 is SGDLS, CDR2 YYNGEE, per germline. The ends were cut back, 3 bases at V and 5 bases at J, with 15 bases in the middle. In nucleotides, the CDR3 is TGTGCCAGCAGCGACGGAGCGGGGGATGATCAGCCCCAGCATTTT. This sequence encodes CASSDGAGDDQPQHF.

The chain combines TRBV7-8 with TRBJ1-2; unclear D gene. Deletions cut 6 bases from V and 2 bases from J, with 19 bases between. The CDR3 length is 16 residues. Germline lookup yields CDR1 SGHVS and CDR2 FQNEAQ. This CDR3 reads CASRRGIGSANYGYTF. The CDR3 bases are TGTGCCAGCAGGCGCGGGATTGGTAGCGCAAACTATGGCTACACCTTC.

The chain couples TRBV19 to TRBJ1-3; TRBD1 agrees at 7 bases. V trimming: 7 bases; J trimming: 3 bases; junction bases outside the gene matches: 6. This CDR3 is built from 14 residues. Germline CDR1 reads LNHDA; CDR2 reads SQIVND (reference sequence). CDR3 bases: TGTGCCAGTACCGCAGGGGGTTTTGGAAACACCATATATTTT. Its protein product is CASTAGGFGNTIYF. Full variable domain (rest looked up from reference TRBV19 and TRBJ1-3): DGGITQSPKYLFRKEGQNVTLSCEQNLNHDAMYWYRQDPGQGLRLIYYSQIVNDFQKGDIAEGYSVSREKKESFPLTVTSAQKNPTAFYLCASTAGGFGNTIYFGEGSWLTVV.

The chain carries TRBV27 and TRBJ2-4; tentatively, D is TRBD2 (5 bases). The CDR3 is made up of 15 amino acids. Trimming pared 2 bases from V and 3 bases from J, leaving 11 bases between. The germline CDR1 and CDR2 sequences are MNHEY and SMNVEV (reference sequence). The CDR3 here is CASSLAGVGKNIQYF. Here the CDR3 DNA reads TGTGCCAGCAGTTTAGCCGGGGTGGGCAAAAACATTCAGTACTTC.

The chain employs TRBV2 and TRBJ1-5, with TRBD1 as a possible D gene (5 bases). The CDR3 length is 14 residues. Germline CDR1 SNHLY, CDR2 FYNNEI. Trimming shortened V by 7 bases and J by 0 bases, and 10 bases separated the two germline ends. CDR3 sequence: CASNQGYSNQPQHF. Written as DNA, the CDR3 is TGTGCCAGCAACCAGGGATATAGCAATCAGCCCCAGCATTTT.

This rearrangement joins TRBV27 to TRBJ1-2; a possible D gene is TRBD1 (5 bases). CDR3 length equals 14 residues. V lost 5 bases to trimming and J lost 8 bases, with 18 bases between them. CDR1 and CDR2 (germline): MNHEY, SMNVEV (reference sequence). The CDR3 nucleotides read TGTGCCAGCAGTCTCAAAGCAGGGACTGGAGGCTACACCTTC. It translates to CASSLKAGTGGYTF.